This TCR beta chain is from a study of regulatory T cells in long-lasting Graves disease. The CDR3 has 15 amino acids. CDR1 and CDR2 (germline): SNHLY, FYNNEI. Trimming shortened V by 1 base and J by 0 bases, and 7 bases separated the two germline ends. This clonotype was detected ten times or more. The time point is: persistent/refractory GD, antithyroid drugs over 5 years with positive TRAb. Isolated PBMC RNA provided the starting material for the TCR library. iRepertoire HTBI primers and Arm-PCR of CDR3 regions built TCR beta libraries. TCRdb ran MiXCR on the multiplex PCR reads and lists one entry per CDR3 protein. The table has 300,000 to 500,000 distinct CDR3 sequences, more than 20% seen once.

This sequence originates from a female donor with Graves disease. Sequencing used peripheral blood mononuclear cells (PBMCs), obtained when the disease was refractory, from a patient treated with antithyroid drugs. V gene TRBV2 combines with J gene TRBJ1-5, with D possibly being TRBD1 (6 bases). The CDR3 region is CASSEEGDSNQPQHF. CDR3 nucleotide sequence: TGTGCCAGCAGTGAAGAGGGGGATAGCAATCAGCCCCAGCATTTT.